This T cell receptor beta chain is from a study of radiotherapy plus CTLA-4 blockade in lung cancer (dated by TCRdb to the late 2010s). General notes on the study: Objective responses occurred in approximately 19% of enrolled patients, and 30% to 35% achieved disease control. On the study overall, not on this receptor specifically: After treatment with radiotherapy and ipilimumab, TCR clones that originated in tumors expanded in peripheral blood. Early dynamic changes in blood T cell clones, together with increased serum interferon-beta after radiation, were reported as the strongest predictors of response.

From the cysteine through the phenylalanine, the CDR3 covers 14 amino acids. Solely the CDR3 DNA is kept, with 42 bases framed from the first base. The germline V gene yields MDHEN for CDR1 and SYDVKM for CDR2. Trimming costs V 5 bases and J 5 bases, and their ends lie 15 bases apart. Regarding this clone: What antigen it recognizes has not been identified. Base qualities are not recorded, but no much larger clone differs from it by a single base.

Library preparation employed the immunoSEQ multiplex PCR assay. The source is immuneACCESS, and TCRdb retained only in-frame sequences with V and J called. Part of the clones is not carried over; for the studies checked, unresolved V genes explain less than half of this, and the remainder is unexplained. Across this sample there are tens of thousands of clones, with around four fifths seen only once. Together, the top ten hold around 5.1% of the sample. Focal radiation therapy combined with CTLA-4 blockade (ipilimumab) was tested in patients with chemo-refractory metastatic non-small-cell lung cancer.

The sequence joins TRBV28 to TRBJ1-1; TRBD1 might be the D gene, on 6 matching bases. The clonotype originates from a human donor with non-small cell lung cancer whose response to radiotherapy plus ipilimumab could not be evaluated. The starting material was peripheral blood, obtained from a patient treated with radiotherapy plus ipilimumab. The DNA is TGTGCCAGCAGTCAACAGGGAGGGAGAACTGAAGCTTTCTTT. Its protein product is CASSQQGGRTEAFF. The CDR3, completed at both ends by the reference TRBV28 and TRBJ1-1 genes, gives the full variable domain DVKVTQSSRYLVKRTGEKVFLECVQDMDHENMFWYRQDPGLGLRLIYFSYDVKMKEKGDIPEGYSVSREKKERFSLILESASTNQTSMYLCASSQQGGRTEAFFGQGTRLTVV.